This is a list of T cell receptor beta chains from one sample in a study of OX40 agonist ivuxolimab in advanced cancers. Profiling relied on immunoSEQ multiplex PCR, and the TCRdb table lists in-frame clones only, not all of them. The table lists about 78,000 clones, around nine tenths of them singletons. The sample in question was CD4+ or CD8+ T cells sorted from blood, obtained in a trial of the OX40 agonist ivuxolimab. The receptors here all came from an adult with an advanced solid tumor such as melanoma, head and neck, liver or kidney cancer. CDR3s include the opening cysteine and the closing phenylalanine or tryptophan. A D gene is named only where the DNA matches it firmly.

D | length | V | CDR3
- | 14 | TRBV5-8 | CASRAQGKSSPLHF
TRBD2 | 16 | TRBV29-1 | CSVDGAGGRLGDEQFF
TRBD1 | 15 | TRBV5-1 | CASSLQGASTGELFF
- | 13 | TRBV7-2 | CASSFGNTDTQYF
TRBD2 | 14 | TRBV29-1 | CSVEARGGHNEQFF
TRBD2 | 17 | TRBV30 | CAWSHSSGGPFTDTQYF
TRBD2 | 17 | TRBV6-1 | CASSGRTSGGSTDTQYF
TRBD2 | 12 | TRBV10-3 | CATRLAGDEQFF
- | 18 | TRBV11-2 | CASSLEGGPHGDTDTQYF
- | 15 | TRBV18 | CASSPPKTGGDEQYF
TRBD1 | 16 | TRBV30 | CAWRKTGLLLFSEAFF
- | 13 | TRBV5-1 | CASSLPGYYEQYF
- | 14 | TRBV5-1 | CASSLGRFRDEQYF
- | 12 | TRBV7-2 | CATSAPGPFLFF
- | 15 | TRBV5-1 | CASSLAGAAEYGYTF
- | 17 | TRBV15 | CATSREGGRPIVNPQYF
TRBD1 | 16 | TRBV5-1 | CASSQSRTGVATEAFF
- | 11 | TRBV7-9 | CASTGGYEQYF
- | 14 | TRBV5-1 | CASSLEADYSPLHF
- | 14 | TRBV5-6 | CASNQGFLGETQYF
- | 17 | TRBV18 | CASSPNLEVSWTGELFF
- | 14 | TRBV7-2 | CASSPGAGNTEAFF
- | 14 | TRBV5-1 | CASSLGEGLYGYTF
- | 15 | TRBV6-6 | CASSYEGGAYNEQFF
- | 10 | TRBV10-3 | CASSGTEAFF
- | 15 | TRBV10-3 | CAISESGGTWYEQFF
TRBD2 | 15 | TRBV6-4 | CASSDSGGGTDTQYF
- | 14 | TRBV11-2 | CASSAFQAANVLTF
- | 15 | TRBV18 | CASSPEGRGNQPQHF
- | 14 | TRBV6-5 | CAGRLVGTEYEQYF
- | 14 | TRBV2 | CASSPLTGTDEQFF
- | 14 | TRBV5-8 | CASSSKWQLYGYTF
TRBD2 | 14 | TRBV5-1 | CASSKTSGMYEQYF
- | 15 | TRBV29-1 | CSVESGSRGTDTQYF
- | 14 | TRBV5-4 | CASSKTWVQETQYF
- | 13 | TRBV7-9 | CASSPPRGEPQHF
TRBD1 | 15 | TRBV28 | CASFRGGQGYYGYTF
- | 14 | TRBV6-5 | CASSYWGRYNEQFF
- | 14 | TRBV29-1 | CSVETLSRGNTIYF
- | 12 | TRBV5-1 | CASSFSNQPQHF
TRBD2 | 17 | TRBV16 | CASSPIRGDPDYNEQFF
- | 15 | TRBV5-5 | CASISWVAGNTEAFF
TRBD2 | 14 | TRBV19 | CASSLAGMIDTQYF
TRBD1 | 14 | TRBV6-5 | CASSKSGGRTEAFF
TRBD1 | 13 | TRBV7-9 | CASRAGTDYEQYF
TRBD1 | 15 | TRBV2 | CASSLRTGTNYGYTF
- | 12 | TRBV10-3 | CAISTIGVEQYF
- | 14 | TRBV9 | CASSVGADNTEAFF